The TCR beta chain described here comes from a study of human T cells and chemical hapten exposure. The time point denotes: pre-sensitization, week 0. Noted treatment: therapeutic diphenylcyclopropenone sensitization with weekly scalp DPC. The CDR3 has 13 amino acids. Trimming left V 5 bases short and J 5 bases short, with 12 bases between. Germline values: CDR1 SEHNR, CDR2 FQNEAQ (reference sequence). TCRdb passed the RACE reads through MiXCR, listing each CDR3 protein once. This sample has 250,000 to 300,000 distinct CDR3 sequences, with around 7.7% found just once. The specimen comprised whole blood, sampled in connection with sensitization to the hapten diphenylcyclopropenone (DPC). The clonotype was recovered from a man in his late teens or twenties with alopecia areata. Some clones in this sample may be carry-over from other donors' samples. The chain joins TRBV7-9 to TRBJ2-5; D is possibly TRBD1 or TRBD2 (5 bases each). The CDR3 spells CASSTRGSETQYF. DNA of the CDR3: TGTGCCAGCAGCACCCGGGGCAGCGAGACCCAGTACTTC.